The next 27 T cell receptor beta chains were all read from a single sample in a study of blood T cell repertoires in COVID-19. The method was immunoSEQ multiplex PCR; TCRdb's version includes in-frame clones alone and lacks a portion of them. The sample yields 200,000 to 250,000 clones, around 87% seen once. Material for sequencing was PBMCs or T cells enriched from blood (not recorded which). These receptors originate from a man aged 30 to 45 who had been exposed to COVID-19.

The chain has TRBV2 and TRBJ2-3, with D possibly matching TRBD2 (5 bases). The germline V gene has CDR1 SNHLY and CDR2 FYNNEI. Trimming stripped 7 bases from V and 1 base from J, with 9 bases between. CDR3 length: 13 amino acids. CDR3 nucleotides: TGTGCCAGCACACAGAGGGGCACAGATACGCAGTATTTT. Its protein is CASTQRGTDTQYF.

Concerning this clone: Other DNA sequences in this sample translate to the same CDR3. The gene calls are TRBV15 and TRBJ2-5; D is uncertain. The germline V and J ends were trimmed by 0 bases and 5 bases, with 7 bases remaining between them. The germline V gene encodes CDR1 LNHNV and CDR2 YYDKDF (reference sequence). The CDR3 consists of 13 residues. The CDR3 here is CATSRDSLETQYF. CDR3 nucleotide sequence: TGTGCCACCAGCAGAGACTCTCTCGAGACCCAGTACTTC.

A single count supports this clone. Given a much more abundant clone one base away, this may be a read error. This same CDR3 is encoded by further DNA sequences in the sample. This chain links TRBV2 with TRBJ1-2, with 10 bases identical to TRBD1. Losses at the gene ends were 6 bases for V and 5 bases for J; bases not matched to a gene: 6. Germline V gene lookup returns CDR1 SNHLY and CDR2 FYNNEI. The CDR3 extends over 14 amino acids. This CDR3 is CASSAGTGAYGYTF. The DNA of the CDR3 is TGTGCCAGCAGCGCCGGGACAGGGGCTTATGGCTACACCTTC.

This chain uses TRBV6-6 with TRBJ2-1; D is possibly TRBD1 (6 bases). The germline CDR1 and CDR2 sequences are MNHNY and SVGAGI (reference sequence). V lost 5 bases and J 6 bases, leaving 17 bases between the germline ends. The CDR3 sequence is 15 residues long. DNA of the CDR3: TGTGCCAGCAGTCCAGCAGGGGCTATCGGCAATGAGCAGTTCTTC. Protein sequence: CASSPAGAIGNEQFF.

The V and J genes are TRBV27 and TRBJ2-7; 9 bases agree with TRBD1. CDR1 MNHEY and CDR2 SMNVEV come from the germline V gene (reference sequence). V lost 7 bases to trimming and J lost 2 bases; unmatched junction nucleotides: 24. The CDR3 has 20 amino acids. The CDR3 coding sequence is TGTGCCAGCACCCCCCGCGGACAGGGGACTGAATATCCGGGGGCCTACGAGCAGTACTTC. This encodes CASTPRGQGTEYPGAYEQYF.

CDR3 bases: TGCGCCAGCAGCTTGGCCCGGACTAAGCAAGAGACCCAGTACTTC. Translation: CASSLARTKQETQYF. The V and J genes are TRBV5-1 and TRBJ2-5; D may be TRBD2 (6 bases). CDR3 length: 15 amino acids. Germline assignment: CDR1 SGHRS and CDR2 YFSETQ. The V and J ends lost 0 bases and 2 bases respectively, with 11 bases between them.

V and J are TRBV28 and TRBJ1-2, with 7 positions matching TRBD1. With 6 bases clipped from V and 2 bases from J, the junction kept 3 bases outside the gene matches. The length of the CDR3 is 13 residues. CDR1 is MDHEN, CDR2 SYDVKM, per germline. This CDR3 is CASSQGQNYGYTF. Written as DNA, the CDR3 is TGTGCCAGCAGCCAGGGACAGAACTATGGCTACACCTTC.

The chain has TRBV2 and TRBJ1-1; weak D call: TRBD1 (5 bases). This CDR3 comprises 12 residues. V dropped 2 bases and J dropped 6 bases, with 7 bases sitting between them. Germline V CDR1 and CDR2: SNHLY, FYNNEI. The CDR3 DNA follows: TGTGCCAGCAGTGAATGGGACTCTGAAGCTTTCTTT. Residues: CASSEWDSEAFF.

The sample holds many counts of this clone. The chain uses TRBV2 and TRBJ1-2; 10 positions agree with TRBD1. V dropped 1 base and J dropped 7; count of bases not matched to a gene: 3. The CDR3 is made up of 14 amino acids. CDR1 SNHLY and CDR2 FYNNEI come from the germline V gene. Written as DNA, the CDR3 is TGTGCCAGCAGTGAAGGACAGGGGGCCAGTGGCTACACCTTC. It is translated as CASSEGQGASGYTF.

The genes are TRBV27 and TRBJ2-4; a weak D match, TRBD2 (6 bases). Deletions cut 2 bases from V and 0 bases from J, with 17 bases between. CDR3 length equals 18 residues. Germline V gene lookup returns CDR1 MNHEY and CDR2 SMNVEV (reference sequence). The chain's CDR3 is CASSLTPPGLPAKNIQYF. DNA for the CDR3: TGTGCCAGCAGTTTAACCCCACCGGGACTCCCAGCCAAAAACATTCAGTACTTC.

CDR3 in amino acids: CASSPLAGMPYNEQFF. The CDR3 region has the DNA TGTGCCAGTAGTCCGCTTGCGGGGATGCCCTACAATGAGCAGTTCTTC. The chain employs TRBV19 and TRBJ2-1, with TRBD2 as a possible D gene (6 bases). The germline V and J ends were trimmed by 5 bases and 2 bases, with 16 bases remaining between them. CDR1 and CDR2 (germline): LNHDA, SQIVND (reference sequence). CDR3 size: 16 residues.

The chain has TRBV7-7 and TRBJ1-1; D gene ambiguous. Trimming removed 5 bases at V and 0 bases at J, with 7 bases between. This CDR3 is 13 amino acids long. From germline, CDR1 is SSHAT and CDR2 FNYEAQ (reference sequence). CDR3 residues: CASSPDMNTEAFF. The CDR3 bases are TGTGCCAGCAGCCCCGACATGAACACTGAAGCTTTCTTT. The full variable domain, completed using reference TRBV7-7 and TRBJ1-1, is GAGVSQSPRYKVTKRGQDVTLRCDPISSHATLYWYQQALGQGPEFLTYFNYEAQPDKSGLPSDRFSAERPEGSISTLTIQRTEQRDSAMYRCASSPDMNTEAFFGQGTRLTVV.

The V and J genes are TRBV3-1 (or the pseudogene TRBV3-2) and TRBJ1-4; the D gene is possibly TRBD1 (5 bases). The V gene lost 1 base and the J gene lost 7 bases, with 10 bases spanning the gap. This CDR3 spans 14 amino acids. Germline values: CDR1 LGHDT, CDR2 YNNKEL (reference sequence). The CDR3 DNA reads as TGTGCCAGCAGCCAAGTTCTAGGGGCTGAAAAACTGTTTTTT. This translates into CASSQVLGAEKLFF.

The V gene is TRBV5-6, the J gene TRBJ1-1, with a possible D match to TRBD1 (6 bases). Germline CDR1 and CDR2: SGHDT and YYEEEE. With 2 bases removed from V and 5 bases from J, the gap between germline ends came to 13 bases. The CDR3 sequence is 14 residues long. The CDR3 bases are TGTGCCAGCAGCTTTTTGGGGGCGCGGACTGAAGCTTTCTTT. Translated, it gives CASSFLGARTEAFF.

Concerning this clone itself: The same CDR3 arises from other DNA sequences in this sample as well. This chain's CDR3 is CASSQDPSTDTQYF. Here the CDR3 DNA reads TGCGCCAGCAGCCAAGACCCTAGCACAGATACGCAGTATTTT. V and J are TRBV4-1 and TRBJ2-3; no definite D call. The V end lost 0 bases, the J end lost 0 bases, and 4 bases lay between the germline ends. The length of the CDR3 is 14 residues. The germline V gene encodes CDR1 MGHRA and CDR2 YSYEKL.

This clone was counted between two and nine times. The chain has TRBV6-2 or TRBV6-3 and TRBJ2-1; 7 positions match TRBD2. The CDR3 is made up of 15 amino acids. Losses at the gene ends were 1 base for V and 3 bases for J; bases not matched to a gene: 3. Germline CDR1 and CDR2: MNHEY and SVGEGT. The DNA of the CDR3 is TGTGCCAGCAGTTACTTCCCTAGCGGCTACAATGAGCAGTTCTTC. It codes for CASSYFPSGYNEQFF.

The V gene is TRBV5-4, the J gene TRBJ1-2; D may be TRBD1 (5 bases). Germline V gene data show CDR1 as SGHNT and CDR2 as YYREEE (reference sequence). The CDR3 consists of 17 residues. The V gene lost 4 bases and the J gene lost 0 bases, with 19 bases spanning the gap. CDR3 sequence reads: CASSHRGGGEANYGYTF. The CDR3 DNA follows: TGTGCCAGCAGCCACCGGGGCGGGGGGGAAGCTAACTATGGCTACACCTTC.

The chain recombines TRBV5-1 with TRBJ2-1, with 8 bases identical to TRBD2. Germline V gene data show CDR1 as SGHRS and CDR2 as YFSETQ. CDR3 length equals 16 residues. Trimming cost V 0 bases and J 6 bases; bases outside gene matches: 8. CDR3 region: CASSLATGTSGNEQFF. CDR3 nucleotides: TGCGCCAGCAGCTTGGCCACGGGGACTAGTGGCAATGAGCAGTTCTTC.

In its sample, this clone was seen a few times. V usage is TRBV11-2 and J usage is TRBJ1-3; D is undetermined. Trimming removed 3 bases from V and 7 bases from J, with 13 bases in between. This CDR3 spans 14 amino acids. Germline-derived CDR1 and CDR2 are SGHAT and FQNNGV. The CDR3 region has the DNA TGTGCCAGCAGCTTCCCTCCCGAGATGAACACCATATATTTT. It yields the protein CASSFPPEMNTIYF.

This clone was recorded only once. This chain connects TRBV7-9 to TRBJ1-4; 8 nucleotides line up with TRBD1. V shed 5 bases and J 8 bases; nucleotides not matched to a gene: 10. Germline V lookup: CDR1 SEHNR, CDR2 FQNEAQ (reference sequence). This CDR3 region has 15 residues. The CDR3 coding sequence is TGTGCCAGCAGCCGACAGGGGAGTAATCGGGAAAAACTGTTTTTT. It yields the protein CASSRQGSNREKLFF. Full variable domain (missing parts from reference TRBV7-9 and TRBJ1-4): DTGVSQNPRHKITKRGQNVTFRCDPISEHNRLYWYRQTLGQGPEFLTYFQNEAQLEKSRLLSDRFSAERPKGSFSTLEIQRTEQGDSAMYLCASSRQGSNREKLFFGSGTQLSVL.

The rearrangement links TRBV3-1 (or the pseudogene TRBV3-2) to TRBJ2-1; 13 bases line up with TRBD2. The junction had 7 bases not matched to a gene; V was cut back by 3 bases and J by 2 bases. Germline V gene data show CDR1 as LGHDT and CDR2 as YNNKEL (reference sequence). The CDR3 totals 18 residues. The CDR3 sequence: CASSHRGLAGETYNEQFF. The DNA of the CDR3 is TGTGCCAGCAGCCATCGCGGACTAGCGGGGGAAACCTACAATGAGCAGTTCTTC.

The rearrangement links TRBV18 to TRBJ2-7; D is uncertain. This CDR3 region has 16 residues. Trimming removed 1 base at V and 2 bases at J, with 15 bases between. CDR1 is KGHSH and CDR2 is LQKENI in the germline V gene. This CDR3 is CASSPLYNSATYEQYF. CDR3 DNA sequence: TGTGCCAGCTCACCACTTTACAACAGTGCTACCTACGAGCAGTACTTC.

The chain is built from TRBV5-6 and TRBJ2-7; 11 bases match TRBD2. V was pared by 3 bases and J by 0 bases, with 8 bases of the junction left unmatched. This CDR3 spans 17 amino acids. Per the germline V gene, CDR1 is SGHDT and CDR2 is YYEEEE. The DNA for the CDR3 is TGTGCCAGCAGCTCTACTGTGACTAGCGGGGTCTCCTACGAGCAGTACTTC. As protein: CASSSTVTSGVSYEQYF.

V gene TRBV7-9 combines with J gene TRBJ2-2, with D unclear. The CDR3 runs to 13 residues. Germline V gene sequence: CDR1 SEHNR, CDR2 FQNEAQ (reference sequence). V was trimmed by 7 bases and J by 7 bases, leaving 13 bases between them. The CDR3 sequence: CASTPPGGGELFF. DNA of the CDR3: TGTGCCAGCACCCCCCCGGGTGGCGGGGAGCTGTTTTTT.

The rearrangement joins TRBV12-5 to TRBJ1-2, with D tentatively TRBD1 (6 bases). CDR1 is LGHNT, CDR2 FRNRAP, per germline. V was clipped by 2 bases and J by 0 bases, with 13 bases between them. The CDR3 loop spans 16 amino acids. CDR3 loop: CASGLLQGNANYGYTF. CDR3 DNA sequence: TGTGCTAGTGGTTTGCTACAGGGTAATGCTAACTATGGCTACACCTTC. The complete variable domain, with remaining parts taken from reference TRBV12-5 and TRBJ1-2, reads DARVTQTPRHKVTEMGQEVTMRCQPILGHNTVFWYRQTMMQGLELLAYFRNRAPLDDSGMPKDRFSAEMPDATLATLKIQPSEPRDSAVYFCASGLLQGNANYGYTFGSGTRLTVV.

The V call is TRBV14, the J call TRBJ1-2, with a tentative D call TRBD1 (5 bases). CDR3 length: 14 residues. Per germline, CDR1 SGHDN and CDR2 FVKESK. The V and J ends lost 5 bases and 0 bases respectively, with 10 bases between them. The CDR3 reads CASSEDITNYGYTF. The CDR3 DNA reads as TGTGCCAGCAGCGAGGACATTACTAACTATGGCTACACCTTC. The complete variable domain, with remaining parts taken from reference TRBV14 and TRBJ1-2, reads EAGVTQFPSHSVIEKGQTVTLRCDPISGHDNLYWYRRVMGKEIKFLLHFVKESKQDESGMPNNRFLAERTGGTYSTLKVQPAELEDSGVYFCASSEDITNYGYTFGSGTRLTVV.

The chain uses TRBV21-1 and TRBJ2-7; no DNA check was done on the table's D call, TRBD2. TRBV21-1 is a documented pseudogene. The CDR3 extends over 15 amino acids. CDR3 in amino acids: CASNLSGGPAYEQYF. CDR3 in DNA: TGTGCCAGCAACCTCTCGGGGGGACCTGCCTACGAGCAGTACTTC.